This T cell receptor (beta chain) was sequenced during a study of vaccination effects on CD4 cells after COVID-19. The CDR3 is 13 residues long. Germline V gene lookup returns CDR1 LGHDT and CDR2 YNNKEL (reference sequence). J lost 7 bases, V lost 10 bases, and 9 bases had no gene match. Overall study findings and caveats: In the late period after vaccination, infection- and vaccine-induced clones contracted markedly.

The repertoire was sequenced with immunoSEQ multiplex PCR; TCRdb's copy has only in-frame clones and lacks some. The sample carries around 30,000 clones, 69% recorded once. Before any sequencing was done, the ViraFEST assay used viral peptide pools to expand antigen-specific CD4+ T cells. The culture ran for roughly 10 days before CD4+ T cells were isolated. The person had a PCR-confirmed SARS-CoV-2 infection during March to December 2020. Under 2.5 million PBMC were seeded per well and grown in the presence of around 10 IU/ml IL-2 and 8 to 10 ug/ml peptides. On day 3 and again on day 7, half the medium was replaced with IL-2 medium. There are a few counts of this clone. Its antigen remains unidentified.

The chain couples TRBV3-1 (or the pseudogene TRBV3-2) to TRBJ2-1, with 8 bases fitting TRBD2. The clonotype originates from a human donor who had a prior SARS-CoV-2 infection. The sequences come from CD4+ T cells from PBMCs cultured with SARS-CoV-2 spike peptides, collected before COVID-19 vaccination. CDR3 sequence reads: CAIRQSGGNEQFF. In DNA, the CDR3 is TGTGCCATCAGACAATCGGGAGGGAATGAGCAGTTCTTC.